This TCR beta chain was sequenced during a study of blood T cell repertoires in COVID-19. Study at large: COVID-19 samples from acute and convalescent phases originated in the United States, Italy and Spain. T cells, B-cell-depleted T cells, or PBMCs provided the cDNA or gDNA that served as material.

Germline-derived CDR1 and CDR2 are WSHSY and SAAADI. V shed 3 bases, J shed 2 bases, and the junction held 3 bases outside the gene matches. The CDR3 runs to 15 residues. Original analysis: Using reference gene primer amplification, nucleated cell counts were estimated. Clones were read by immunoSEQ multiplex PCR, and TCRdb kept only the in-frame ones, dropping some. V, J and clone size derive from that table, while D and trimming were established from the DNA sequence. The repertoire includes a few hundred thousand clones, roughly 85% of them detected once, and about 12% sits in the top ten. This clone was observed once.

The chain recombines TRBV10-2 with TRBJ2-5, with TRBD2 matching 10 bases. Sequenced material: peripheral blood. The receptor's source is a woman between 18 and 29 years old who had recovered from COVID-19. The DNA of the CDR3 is TGCGCCAGCAGTGAAGCGGGAGGGCAGCAAGAGACCCAGTACTTC. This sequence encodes CASSEAGGQQETQYF.